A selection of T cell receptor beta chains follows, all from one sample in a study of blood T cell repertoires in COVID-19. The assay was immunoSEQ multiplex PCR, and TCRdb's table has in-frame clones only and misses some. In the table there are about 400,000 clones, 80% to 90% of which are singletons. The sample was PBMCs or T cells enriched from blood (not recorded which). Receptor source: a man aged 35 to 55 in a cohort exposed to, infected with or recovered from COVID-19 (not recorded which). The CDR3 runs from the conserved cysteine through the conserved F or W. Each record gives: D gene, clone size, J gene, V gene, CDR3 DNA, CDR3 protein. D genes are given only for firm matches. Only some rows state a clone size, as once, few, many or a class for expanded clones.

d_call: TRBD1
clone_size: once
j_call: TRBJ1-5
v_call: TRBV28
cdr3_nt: TGTGCCAGCAGTTTACGACAGGGTGTGAGTCAGCCCCAGCATTTT
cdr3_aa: CASSLRQGVSQPQHF

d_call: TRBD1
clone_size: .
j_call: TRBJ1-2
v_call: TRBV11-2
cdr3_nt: TGTGCCAGCAGCTTAGCAGGACAGGCCTATGGCTACACCTTC
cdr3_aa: CASSLAGQAYGYTF

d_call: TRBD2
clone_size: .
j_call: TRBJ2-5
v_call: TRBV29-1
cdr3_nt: TGCAGCGTTGAGGGGGGAGGGCGAGAGACCCAGTACTTC
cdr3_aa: CSVEGGGRETQYF

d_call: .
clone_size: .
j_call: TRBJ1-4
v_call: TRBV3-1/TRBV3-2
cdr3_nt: TGTGCCAGCAGCCATACTACAGGGTTCAATGAAAAACTGTTTTTT
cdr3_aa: CASSHTTGFNEKLFF

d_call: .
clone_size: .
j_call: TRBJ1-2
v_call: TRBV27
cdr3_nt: TGTGCCAGCAGTTTATCGGCCACAGGGCTTGGCTATGGCTACACCTTC
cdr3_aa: CASSLSATGLGYGYTF

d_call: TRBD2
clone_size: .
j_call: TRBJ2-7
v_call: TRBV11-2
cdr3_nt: TGTGCCAGCAGCGCCCATAGCGGGAGGGGTAGCGAGCAGTACTTC
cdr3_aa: CASSAHSGRGSEQYF

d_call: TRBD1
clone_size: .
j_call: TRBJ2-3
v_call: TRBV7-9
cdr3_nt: TGTGCCAGCAGCTTAGGGGACAGTCAACGCACAGATACGCAGTATTTT
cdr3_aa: CASSLGDSQRTDTQYF

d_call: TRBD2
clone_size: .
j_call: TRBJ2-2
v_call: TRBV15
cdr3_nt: TGTGCCACCAGCAGAGACCGGACTAGTCGGGCCGGGGAGCTGTTTTTT
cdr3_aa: CATSRDRTSRAGELFF

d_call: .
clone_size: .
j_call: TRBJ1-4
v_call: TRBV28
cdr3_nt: TGTGCCATCAGACAGACGCAAAAACTGTTTTTT
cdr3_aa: CAIRQTQKLFF

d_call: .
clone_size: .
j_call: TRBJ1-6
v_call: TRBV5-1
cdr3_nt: TGCGCCAGCAGCGAGGGACACAATAATTCACCCCTCCACTTT
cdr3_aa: CASSEGHNNSPLHF

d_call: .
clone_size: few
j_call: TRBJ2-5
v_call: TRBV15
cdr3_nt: TGTGCCACCAGCAGAGATCTAGGGGACTCCGCAGAGACCCAGTACTTC
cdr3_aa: CATSRDLGDSAETQYF

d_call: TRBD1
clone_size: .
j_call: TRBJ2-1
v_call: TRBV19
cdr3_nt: TGTGCCAGTAGTAGCCGGGACAGCTCCTACAATGAGCAGTTCTTC
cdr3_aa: CASSSRDSSYNEQFF

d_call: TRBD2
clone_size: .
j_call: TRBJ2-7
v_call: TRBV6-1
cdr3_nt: TGTGCCAGCAGTGAACACGGACTAGCGGCCTACGAGCAGTACTTC
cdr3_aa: CASSEHGLAAYEQYF

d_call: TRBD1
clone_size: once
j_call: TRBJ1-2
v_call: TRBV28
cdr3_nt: TGTGCCAGCAGGGGGACAGCCCCACCTGGCTACACCTTC
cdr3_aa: CASRGTAPPGYTF

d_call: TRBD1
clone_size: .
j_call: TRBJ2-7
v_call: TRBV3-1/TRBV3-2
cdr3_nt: TGTGCCAGCAGCCAAGGATTCGGACAGGGGGTGAACGAGCAGTACTTC
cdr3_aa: CASSQGFGQGVNEQYF

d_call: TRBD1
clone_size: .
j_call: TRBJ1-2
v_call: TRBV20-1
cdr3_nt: TGCAGTGCTAGTGCGTCAGGGGGCTATGGCTACACCTTC
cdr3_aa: CSASASGGYGYTF

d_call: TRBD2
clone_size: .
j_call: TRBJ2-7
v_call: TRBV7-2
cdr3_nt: TGTGCCAGCAGCTTAGGTAGCGGGAGGGCCTACGAGCAGTACTTC
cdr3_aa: CASSLGSGRAYEQYF

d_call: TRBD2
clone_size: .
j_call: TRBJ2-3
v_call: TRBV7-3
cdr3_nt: TGTGCCAGCAGCTTAATTGTGGGAGGGGATACGCAGTATTTT
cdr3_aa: CASSLIVGGDTQYF

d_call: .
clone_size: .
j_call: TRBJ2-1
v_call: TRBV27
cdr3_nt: TGTGCCAGCAGTCCGATCTCCGGGACCCAGGGGGGCAATGAGCAGTTCTTC
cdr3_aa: CASSPISGTQGGNEQFF

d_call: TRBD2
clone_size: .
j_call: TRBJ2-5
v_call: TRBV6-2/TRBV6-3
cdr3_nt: TGTGCCAGCAGCCCCGGGGGGGTGGCTCAGGAGACCCAGTACTTC
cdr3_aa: CASSPGGVAQETQYF

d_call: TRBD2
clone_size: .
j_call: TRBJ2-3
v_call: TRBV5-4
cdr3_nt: TGTGCCAGCAGCTTGGGTAGCGGGAGAGGCCCAGATACGCAGTATTTT
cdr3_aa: CASSLGSGRGPDTQYF

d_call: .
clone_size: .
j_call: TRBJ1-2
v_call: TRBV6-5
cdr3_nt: TGTGCCAGCAGTCCAGGCGCTCCTAACTATGGCTACACCTTC
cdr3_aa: CASSPGAPNYGYTF

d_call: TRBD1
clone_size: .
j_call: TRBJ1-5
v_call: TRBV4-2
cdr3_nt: TGTGCCAGCAGCCAAGATGAGGGGGCAAATCAGCCCCAGCATTTT
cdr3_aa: CASSQDEGANQPQHF

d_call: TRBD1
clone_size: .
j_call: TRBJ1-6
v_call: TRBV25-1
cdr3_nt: TGTGCCAGCAGTGAATACGGACAGGATCTCCACTTT
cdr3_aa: CASSEYGQDLHF

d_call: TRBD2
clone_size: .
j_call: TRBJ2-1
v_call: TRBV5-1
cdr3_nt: TGCGCCAGCAGCTTGGGGGCTAGCGGGAGGGTCGATGAGCAGTTCTTC
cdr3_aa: CASSLGASGRVDEQFF

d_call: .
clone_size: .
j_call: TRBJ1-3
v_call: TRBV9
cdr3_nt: TGTGCCAGCAGCGCGCTAACAGGGACTGGAAACACCATATATTTT
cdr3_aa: CASSALTGTGNTIYF

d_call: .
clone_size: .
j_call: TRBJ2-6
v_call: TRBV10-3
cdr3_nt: TGTGCCACAAACTCTGGGGCCAACGTCCTGACTTTC
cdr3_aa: CATNSGANVLTF

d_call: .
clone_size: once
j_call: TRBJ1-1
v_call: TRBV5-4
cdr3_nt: TGTGCCAGCAGCGCGGGGGGGGAACTGAACACTGAAGCTTTCTTT
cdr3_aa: CASSAGGELNTEAFF

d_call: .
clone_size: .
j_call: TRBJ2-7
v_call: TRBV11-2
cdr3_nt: TGTGCCAGCAGCGTAGGACTGAGCTACGAGCAGTACTTC
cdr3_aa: CASSVGLSYEQYF

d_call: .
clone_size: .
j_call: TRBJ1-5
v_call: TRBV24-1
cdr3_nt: TGTGCCACCAGTGAGGCGGGGGTCCAATGGCCCCAGCATTTT
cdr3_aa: CATSEAGVQWPQHF

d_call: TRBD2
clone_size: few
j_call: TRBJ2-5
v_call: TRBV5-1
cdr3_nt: TGCGCCAGCAGCTTGGCTTCTAGCGGGAGTAAGGAGACCCAGTACTTC
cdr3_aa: CASSLASSGSKETQYF

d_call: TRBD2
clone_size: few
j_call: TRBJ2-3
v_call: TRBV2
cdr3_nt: TGTGCCAGCAGTGAACAGCCTAGCGGGATTAGCACAGATACGCAGTATTTT
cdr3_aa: CASSEQPSGISTDTQYF

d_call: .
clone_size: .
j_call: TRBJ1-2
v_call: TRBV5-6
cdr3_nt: TGTGCCAGCAGCCCGAGGTCCAGAGCTAACTATGGCTACACCTTC
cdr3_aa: CASSPRSRANYGYTF

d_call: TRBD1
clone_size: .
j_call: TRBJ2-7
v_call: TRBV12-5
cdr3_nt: TGTGCTAGTGCCATGGGACAGGGACACGAGCAGTACTTC
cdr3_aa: CASAMGQGHEQYF

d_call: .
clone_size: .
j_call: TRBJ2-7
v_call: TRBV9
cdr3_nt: TGTGCCAGCAGCGTGGGGGGAGGAGGGGAGCAGTACTTC
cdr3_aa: CASSVGGGGEQYF

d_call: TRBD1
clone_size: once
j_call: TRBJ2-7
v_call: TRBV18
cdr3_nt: TGTGCCAGCTCACCCGGGACAGGGGGCTCCTACGAGCAGTACTTC
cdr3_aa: CASSPGTGGSYEQYF

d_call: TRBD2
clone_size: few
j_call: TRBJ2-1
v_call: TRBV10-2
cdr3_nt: TGCGCCAGCTCGAGTATAGCGGGAGTATCTGAGCAGTTCTTC
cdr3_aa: CASSSIAGVSEQFF

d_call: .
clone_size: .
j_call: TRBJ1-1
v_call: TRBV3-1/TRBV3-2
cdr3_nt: TGTGCCAGCAGCCTAAACCGGAGGGACACTGAAGCTTTCTTT
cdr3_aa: CASSLNRRDTEAFF

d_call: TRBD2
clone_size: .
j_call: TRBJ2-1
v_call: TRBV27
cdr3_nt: TGTGCCAGCAGCCTCCGGACTAGCGGGAGTGCCCACAATGAGCAGTTCTTC
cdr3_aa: CASSLRTSGSAHNEQFF

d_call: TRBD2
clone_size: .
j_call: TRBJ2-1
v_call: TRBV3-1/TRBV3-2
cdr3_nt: TGTGCCAGCAGCCAAGCCGGGACTAGATCCGAAAATGAGCAGTTCTTC
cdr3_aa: CASSQAGTRSENEQFF

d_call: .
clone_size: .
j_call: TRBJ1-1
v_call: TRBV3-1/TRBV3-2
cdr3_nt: TGTGCCAGCAGCCAAGTGGGGCCGAACACTGAAGCTTTCTTT
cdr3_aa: CASSQVGPNTEAFF

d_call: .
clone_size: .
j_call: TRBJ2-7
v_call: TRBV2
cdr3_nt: TGTGCCAGCAGCGGTGCCGAGCAGTACTTC
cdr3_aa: CASSGAEQYF

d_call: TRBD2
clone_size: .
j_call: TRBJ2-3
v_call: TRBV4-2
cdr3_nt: TGTGCCAGCAGCCAAGAGACGGGAGGGTGGACAGATACGCAGTATTTT
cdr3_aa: CASSQETGGWTDTQYF

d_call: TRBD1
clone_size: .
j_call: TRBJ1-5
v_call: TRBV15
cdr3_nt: TGTGCCACCAGCAGAGGACAGGGGGGTAATCAGCCCCAGCATTTT
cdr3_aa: CATSRGQGGNQPQHF

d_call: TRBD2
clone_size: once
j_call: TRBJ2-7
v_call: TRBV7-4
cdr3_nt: TGTGCCAGCAGCTGGGGGGGAATTTATTATGTTCCTTACGAGCAGTACTTC
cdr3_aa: CASSWGGIYYVPYEQYF

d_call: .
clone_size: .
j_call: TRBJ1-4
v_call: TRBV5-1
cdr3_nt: TGCGCCAGCAGCTTGAATAGTCAGGATGGTGAAAAACTGTTTTTT
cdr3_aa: CASSLNSQDGEKLFF

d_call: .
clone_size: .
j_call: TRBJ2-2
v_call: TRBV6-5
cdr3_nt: TGTGCCAGCAAGTTTGGGCTAACTTACACCGGGGAGCTGTTTTTT
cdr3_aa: CASKFGLTYTGELFF

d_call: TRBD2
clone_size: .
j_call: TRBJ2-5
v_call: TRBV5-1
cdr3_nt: TGCGCCAGCAGCTTGCACCGGGAGGGGATGGAGACCCAGTACTTC
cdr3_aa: CASSLHREGMETQYF

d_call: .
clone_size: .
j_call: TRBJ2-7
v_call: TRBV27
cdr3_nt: TGTGCCAGCAGTTTATCTGCGGCCTACGAGCAGTACTTC
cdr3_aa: CASSLSAAYEQYF

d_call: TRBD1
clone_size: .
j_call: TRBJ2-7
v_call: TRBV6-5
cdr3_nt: TGTGCCAGCAGTTCGGACAGGGTAGGCTACGAGCAGTACTTC
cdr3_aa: CASSSDRVGYEQYF

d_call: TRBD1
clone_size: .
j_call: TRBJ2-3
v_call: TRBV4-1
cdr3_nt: TGCGCCAGCAGCATAGGACAGGGTGAAGATACGCAGTATTTT
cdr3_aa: CASSIGQGEDTQYF

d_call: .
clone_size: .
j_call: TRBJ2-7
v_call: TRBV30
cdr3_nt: TGTGCCTGGGGTTCGGTTTACTACGAGCAGTACTTC
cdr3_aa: CAWGSVYYEQYF

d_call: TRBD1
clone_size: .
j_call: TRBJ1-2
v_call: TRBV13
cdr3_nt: TGTGCCAGCAGCTTGGGACAGCTCCTCTATGGCTACACCTTC
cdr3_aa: CASSLGQLLYGYTF

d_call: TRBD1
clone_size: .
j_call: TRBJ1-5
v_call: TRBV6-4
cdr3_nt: TGTGCCAGCAGTGAAGGGACAGGGGGCAATCAGCCCCAGCATTTT
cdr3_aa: CASSEGTGGNQPQHF

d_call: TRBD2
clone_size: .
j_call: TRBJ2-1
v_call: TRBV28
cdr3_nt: TGTGCCAGCAGTTTTGACGGGAGGAGGAAAGATGAGCAGTTCTTC
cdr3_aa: CASSFDGRRKDEQFF

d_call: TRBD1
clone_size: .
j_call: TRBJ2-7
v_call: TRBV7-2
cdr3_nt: TGTGCCAGCAGCTTAAAGCAGGGGGCCTACGAGCAGTACTTC
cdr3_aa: CASSLKQGAYEQYF

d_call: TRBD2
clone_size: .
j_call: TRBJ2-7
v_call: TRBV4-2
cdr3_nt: TGTGCCAGCAGCCAAGTCGGGGACAGCGGGAGGGGATACGAGCAGTACTTC
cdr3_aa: CASSQVGDSGRGYEQYF

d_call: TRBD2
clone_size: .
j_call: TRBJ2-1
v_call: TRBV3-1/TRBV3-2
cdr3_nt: TGTGCCAGCAGCCACACCGGGACTAGCGGAAATGAGCAGTTCTTC
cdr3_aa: CASSHTGTSGNEQFF

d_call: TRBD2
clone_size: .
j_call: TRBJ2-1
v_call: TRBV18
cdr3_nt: TGTGCCAGCTCACCGGGCCTAGCGGGAGGGCAGGAGTTCTTC
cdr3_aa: CASSPGLAGGQEFF

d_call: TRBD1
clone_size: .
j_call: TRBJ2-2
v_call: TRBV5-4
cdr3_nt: TGTGCCAGCAGCTCACAGGGGACCCCCGGGGAGCTGTTTTTT
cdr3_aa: CASSSQGTPGELFF